This T cell receptor (beta chain) comes out of a study of prognosis after radiotherapy for stage I lung cancer. About the study: There were no patients who received concurrent therapy with stereotactic body radiotherapy.

The patient cohort was node-negative on CT and PET/CT, with no prior chemotherapy, radiotherapy or other malignancies. TCR beta CDR3 amplification from genomic DNA was performed by two-round multiplex PCR. Initially, in first-round PCR, primers specific to each TRBV and TRBJ gene were used. Universal primers went into the second round of PCR. TCRdb reprocessed the multiplex PCR reads via MiXCR and lists one record per CDR3 protein. The sample shows 15,000 to 20,000 distinct CDR3 sequences, 50% of them seen only once. This CDR3 has 13 amino acids. Between the trimmed V and J ends, which lost 5 bases and 2 bases, there was a span of 7 bases. Germline V gives CDR1 MNHEY, CDR2 SMNVEV (reference sequence).

Here the sequenced sample was PBMCs, taken before or after stereotactic body radiation therapy (not recorded which). The sequence was obtained from a donor aged 50 or older with non-small cell lung cancer. The rearrangement joins TRBV27 to TRBJ1-5, with no clear D. CDR3 residues: CASSPKGNQPQHF. The CDR3 bases are TGTGCCAGCAGTCCGAAGGGCAATCAGCCCCAGCATTTT.